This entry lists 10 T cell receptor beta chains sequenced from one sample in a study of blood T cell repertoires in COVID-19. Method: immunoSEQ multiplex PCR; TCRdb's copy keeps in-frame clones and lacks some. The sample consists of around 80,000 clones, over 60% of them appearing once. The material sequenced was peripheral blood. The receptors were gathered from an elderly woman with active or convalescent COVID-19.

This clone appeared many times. The CDR3 DNA is TGTGCCAGCAGTTTTGAGGGAAACTATGGCTACACCTTC. Protein: CASSFEGNYGYTF. The V call is TRBV27, the J call TRBJ1-2; D remains unclear. V was trimmed by 3 bases and J by 2 bases, leaving 7 bases between them. Germline V lookup: CDR1 MNHEY, CDR2 SMNVEV (reference sequence). This CDR3 has 13 residues.

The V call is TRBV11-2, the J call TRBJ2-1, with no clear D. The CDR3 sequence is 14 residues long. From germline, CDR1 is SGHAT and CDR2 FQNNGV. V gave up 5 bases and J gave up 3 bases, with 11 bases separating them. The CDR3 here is CASSEVSIYNEQFF. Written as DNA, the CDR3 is TGTGCCAGCAGCGAGGTATCTATCTACAATGAGCAGTTCTTC.

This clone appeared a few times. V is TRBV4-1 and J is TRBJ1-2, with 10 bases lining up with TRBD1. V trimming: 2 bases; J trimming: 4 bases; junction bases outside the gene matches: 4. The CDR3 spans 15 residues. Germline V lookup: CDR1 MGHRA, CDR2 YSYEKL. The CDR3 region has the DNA TGCGCCAGCAGCCAAACGGGACAGGGGACCTATGGCTACACCTTC. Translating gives CASSQTGQGTYGYTF.

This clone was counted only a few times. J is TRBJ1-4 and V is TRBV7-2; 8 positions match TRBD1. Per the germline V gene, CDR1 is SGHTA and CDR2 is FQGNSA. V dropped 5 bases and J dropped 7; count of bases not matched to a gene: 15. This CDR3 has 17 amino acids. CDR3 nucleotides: TGTGCCAGCAGCCACGGACAGGGTCCTCTCGGGGGTGAAAAACTGTTTTTT. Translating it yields CASSHGQGPLGGEKLFF. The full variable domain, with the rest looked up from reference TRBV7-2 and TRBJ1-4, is GAGVSQSPSNKVTEKGKDVELRCDPISGHTALYWYRQSLGQGLEFLIYFQGNSAPDKSGLPSDRFSAERTGGSVSTLTIQRTQQEDSAVYLCASSHGQGPLGGEKLFFGSGTQLSVL.

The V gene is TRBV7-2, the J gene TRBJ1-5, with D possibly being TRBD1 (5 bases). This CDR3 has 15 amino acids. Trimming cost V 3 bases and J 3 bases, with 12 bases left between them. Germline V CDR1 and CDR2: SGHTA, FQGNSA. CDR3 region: CASSLMDTYNQPQHF. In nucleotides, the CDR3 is TGTGCCAGCAGCTTGATGGACACTTACAATCAGCCCCAGCATTTT. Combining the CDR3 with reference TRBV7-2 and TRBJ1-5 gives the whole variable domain GAGVSQSPSNKVTEKGKDVELRCDPISGHTALYWYRQSLGQGLEFLIYFQGNSAPDKSGLPSDRFSAERTGGSVSTLTIQRTQQEDSAVYLCASSLMDTYNQPQHFGDGTRLSIL.

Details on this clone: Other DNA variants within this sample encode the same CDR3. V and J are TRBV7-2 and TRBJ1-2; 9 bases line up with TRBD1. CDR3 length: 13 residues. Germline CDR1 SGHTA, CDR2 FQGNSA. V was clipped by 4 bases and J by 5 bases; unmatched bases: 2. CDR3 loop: CASSSTGGYGYTF. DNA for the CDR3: TGTGCCAGCAGCTCGACAGGGGGTTATGGCTACACCTTC. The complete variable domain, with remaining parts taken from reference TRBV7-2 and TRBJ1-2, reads GAGVSQSPSNKVTEKGKDVELRCDPISGHTALYWYRQSLGQGLEFLIYFQGNSAPDKSGLPSDRFSAERTGGSVSTLTIQRTQQEDSAVYLCASSSTGGYGYTFGSGTRLTVV.

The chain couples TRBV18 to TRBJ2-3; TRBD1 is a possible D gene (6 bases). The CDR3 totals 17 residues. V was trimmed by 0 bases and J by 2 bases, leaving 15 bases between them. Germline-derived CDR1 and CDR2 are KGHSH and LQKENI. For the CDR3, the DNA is TGTGCCAGCTCACCACCGGGTTGGGCAGGGGACACAGATACGCAGTATTTT. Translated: CASSPPGWAGDTDTQYF.

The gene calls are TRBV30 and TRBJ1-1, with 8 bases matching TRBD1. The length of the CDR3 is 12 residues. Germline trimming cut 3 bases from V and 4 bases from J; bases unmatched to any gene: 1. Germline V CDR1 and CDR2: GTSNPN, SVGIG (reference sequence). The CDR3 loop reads CAWRDRVTEAFF. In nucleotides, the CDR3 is TGTGCCTGGAGGGACAGGGTCACTGAAGCTTTCTTT. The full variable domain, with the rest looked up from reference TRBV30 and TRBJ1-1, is SQTIHQWPATLVQPVGSPLSLECTVEGTSNPNLYWYRQAAGRGLQLLFYSVGIGQISSEVPQNLSASRPQDRQFILSSKKLLLSDSGFYLCAWRDRVTEAFFGQGTRLTVV.

The CDR3 DNA reads TGTGCCAGCAGCTTAGGGTCGACCCCGGGGGGGACCCAGTACTTC. Residues: CASSLGSTPGGTQYF. The chain combines TRBV7-8 with TRBJ2-5, with 7 positions matching TRBD2. This CDR3 is built from 15 residues. V gave up 1 base and J gave up 7 bases; unmatched junction bases: 9. Germline V CDR1 and CDR2: SGHVS, FQNEAQ.

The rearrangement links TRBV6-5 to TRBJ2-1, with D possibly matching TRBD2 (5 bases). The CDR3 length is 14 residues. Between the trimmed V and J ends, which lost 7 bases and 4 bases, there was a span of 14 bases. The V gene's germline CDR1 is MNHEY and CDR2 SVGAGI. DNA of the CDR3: TGTGCCAGCAACCGAGGGCCGCTTTACAATGAGCAGTTCTTC. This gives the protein CASNRGPLYNEQFF.